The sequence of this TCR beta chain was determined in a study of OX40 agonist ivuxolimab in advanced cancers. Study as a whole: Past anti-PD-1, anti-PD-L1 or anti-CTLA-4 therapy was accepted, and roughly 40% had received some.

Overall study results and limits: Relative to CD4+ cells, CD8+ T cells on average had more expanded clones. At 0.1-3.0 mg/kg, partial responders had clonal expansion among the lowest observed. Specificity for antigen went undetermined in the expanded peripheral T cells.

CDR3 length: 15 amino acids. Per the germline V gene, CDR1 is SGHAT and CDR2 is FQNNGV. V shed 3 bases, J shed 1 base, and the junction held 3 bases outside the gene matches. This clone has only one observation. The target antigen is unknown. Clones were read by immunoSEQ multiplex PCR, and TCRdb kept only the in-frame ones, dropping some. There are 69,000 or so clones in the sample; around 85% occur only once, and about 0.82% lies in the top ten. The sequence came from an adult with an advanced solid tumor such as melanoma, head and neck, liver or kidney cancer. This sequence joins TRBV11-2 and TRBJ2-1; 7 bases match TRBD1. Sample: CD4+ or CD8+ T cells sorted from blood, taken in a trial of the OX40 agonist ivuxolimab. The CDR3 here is CASSFNRGSYNEQFF. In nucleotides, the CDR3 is TGTGCCAGCAGCTTCAACAGGGGATCCTACAATGAGCAGTTCTTC.